These 9 T cell receptor beta chains share one sample of origin, sequenced in a study of cytomegalovirus exposure and HLA in healthy donors. PCR primers comprised 60 Vbeta and 13 Jbeta primers. Using immunoSEQ multiplex PCR, the repertoire was profiled, and TCRdb retains in-frame clones only, with some absent. The sample has some 88,000 clones; approximately 63% are singletons. The sample consisted of PBMCs. These receptors were collected from a woman under 40 in good health and CMV-seronegative.

The chain employs TRBV4-3 and TRBJ2-1; TRBD2 aligns across 11 bases. CDR1 is LGHNA and CDR2 is YSLEER in the germline V gene. The V segment lost 2 bases and the J segment 3 bases; nucleotides outside the gene matches: 3. CDR3 size: 16 residues. CDR3 coding DNA: TGCGCCAGCAGCCAAATTACTAGCGGGAGCTACAATGAGCAGTTCTTC. Residues: CASSQITSGSYNEQFF.

V and J are TRBV6-6 and TRBJ2-1; no definite D call. Germline CDR1 and CDR2: MNHNY and SVGAGI (reference sequence). The CDR3 extends over 11 amino acids. V was pared by 6 bases and J by 8 bases, with 8 bases between. The CDR3 nucleotides read TGTGCCAGCAGCCCGGTCTATGAGCAGTTCTTC. This gives the protein CASSPVYEQFF.

The chain carries TRBV6-1 and TRBJ2-5; the D gene is possibly TRBD2 (6 bases). The CDR3 spans 15 residues. V lost 2 bases and J 6 bases, leaving 16 bases between the germline ends. The germline CDR1 and CDR2 sequences are MNHNS and SASEGT. CDR3 loop: CASSETRTTSKTQYF. CDR3 in DNA: TGTGCCAGCAGTGAAACGAGGACTACCTCAAAGACCCAGTACTTC.

V is TRBV4-3 and J is TRBJ2-2; a weak D match, TRBD2 (6 bases). The CDR3 sequence is 15 residues long. CDR1 and CDR2 (germline): LGHNA, YSLEER. V lost 1 base and J 4 bases, leaving 10 bases between the germline ends. CDR3 loop: CASSQAGGPTGELFF. The CDR3 DNA sequence: TGCGCCAGCAGCCAAGCCGGGGGACCCACCGGGGAGCTGTTTTTT.

J is TRBJ1-1 and V is TRBV6-5; TRBD1 aligns across 7 bases. The CDR3 is made up of 14 amino acids. Germline CDR1 MNHEY, CDR2 SVGAGI. Trimming at V came to 5 bases and at J to 2 bases, leaving 5 bases not matched to a gene. The CDR3 reads CASSNRGFNTEAFF. In nucleotides, the CDR3 is TGTGCCAGCAGTAACAGGGGTTTCAACACTGAAGCTTTCTTT.

This sequence joins TRBV11-2 and TRBJ1-2, with TRBD1 identical over 7 bases. Trimming cost V 4 bases and J 5 bases; bases outside gene matches: 13. The CDR3 runs 16 residues. CDR1 is SGHAT, CDR2 FQNNGV, per germline. CDR3 sequence (DNA): TGTGCCAGCAGCTCCCGACAGGGCCGTGCGGATTATGGCTACACCTTC. Protein sequence: CASSSRQGRADYGYTF.

The J gene is TRBJ1-1, the V gene TRBV2; tentatively, D is TRBD1 (5 bases). Per the germline V gene, CDR1 is SNHLY and CDR2 is FYNNEI. This CDR3 contains 18 residues. V was clipped by 2 bases and J by 4 bases, with 23 bases between them. In DNA, the CDR3 is TGTGCCAGCAGTGAAACGATGATTTCGGCAGGGTGGGTCACTGAAGCTTTCTTT. Translating gives CASSETMISAGWVTEAFF.

The chain is built from TRBV12-5 and TRBJ2-1, with a weak D call TRBD1 (6 bases). CDR3 length equals 15 residues. Per germline, CDR1 LGHNT and CDR2 FRNRAP. The V gene lost 5 bases and the J gene lost 7 bases, with 18 bases spanning the gap. Here the CDR3 reads CASGLTTTGINEQFF. The CDR3 bases are TGTGCTAGTGGTCTAACTACTACAGGGATAAATGAGCAGTTCTTC.

This clone was seen more than once but under ten times. The gene calls are TRBV2 and TRBJ2-7, with 8 bases fitting TRBD2. This CDR3 is 14 amino acids long. V was pared by 7 bases and J by 3 bases, with 8 bases of the junction left unmatched. In germline, CDR1 is SNHLY, CDR2 FYNNEI. CDR3 bases: TGTGCCAGCAATGGTAATAGCGGGATCTACGAGCAGTACTTC. It codes for CASNGNSGIYEQYF.